The subject of this entry is one T cell receptor beta chain. Treatment defined: randomized to nivolumab then ipilimumab (arm A) or the reverse (arm B). No patient had prior DNA-damaging chemotherapy. Live CD3+CD8+ CD19− CD56− cells were sorted from PBMCs. The data were taken from a study of sequential checkpoint blockade in melanoma. In the study overall: Randomization was 1:1 between first-line nivolumab→ipilimumab and ipilimumab→nivolumab. After both sequences, patients received maintenance nivolumab.

Germline-derived CDR1 and CDR2 are SEHNR and FQNEAQ (reference sequence). The V end was cut by 5 bases, the J end by 2 bases, with 15 bases between. This CDR3 contains 15 residues. Measured with immunoSEQ multiplex PCR; TCRdb has only the in-frame clones, and not every one. The sample comprises 13,000 or so clones, roughly 69% of which are singletons, and 30% to 35% rests with the top ten. The rearrangement uses TRBV7-9 and TRBJ1-1; perhaps TRBD1 as D (5 bases). The receptor comes from a human donor with melanoma. The sequencing here drew on CD8+ T cells sorted from blood (inferred from file names), taken from a patient given nivolumab and ipilimumab in sequence. The chain's CDR3 is CASSARQGVNTEAFF. DNA of the CDR3: TGTGCCAGCAGCGCTCGGCAGGGCGTTAACACTGAAGCTTTCTTT.